What follows is one TCR beta chain and its context. At one of its ends the junction is not consistent with the germline gene, which may arise from a read error. This entry comes from a study of blood T cell repertoires in COVID-19. Across the whole study: PBMCs, B-cell-depleted T cells, or T cells were the source of the cDNA or gDNA that made up the material.

Enrollees, about 18 to 89 years old, lived in some 24 US areas. The CDR3 has 12 amino acids. CDR1 and CDR2 (germline): MNHEY, SVGAGI. Only in-frame clones appear in the TCRdb table, and some are missing; sequencing was by immunoSEQ multiplex PCR. The table lists under 200,000 clones, roughly 84% of them singletons, with 5.5% to 8.5% in the top ten. The rearrangement uses TRBV6-5 and TRBJ2-1; 9 bases agree with TRBD2. Sequencing was carried out using PBMCs or T cells enriched from blood (not recorded which). The clonotype was recovered from a woman in her fifties or sixties who had recovered from COVID-19. The CDR3 loop reads CASSYWREGHFF. CDR3 nucleotide sequence: TGTGCCAGCAGCTACTGGCGGGAGGGCCATTTCTTC.